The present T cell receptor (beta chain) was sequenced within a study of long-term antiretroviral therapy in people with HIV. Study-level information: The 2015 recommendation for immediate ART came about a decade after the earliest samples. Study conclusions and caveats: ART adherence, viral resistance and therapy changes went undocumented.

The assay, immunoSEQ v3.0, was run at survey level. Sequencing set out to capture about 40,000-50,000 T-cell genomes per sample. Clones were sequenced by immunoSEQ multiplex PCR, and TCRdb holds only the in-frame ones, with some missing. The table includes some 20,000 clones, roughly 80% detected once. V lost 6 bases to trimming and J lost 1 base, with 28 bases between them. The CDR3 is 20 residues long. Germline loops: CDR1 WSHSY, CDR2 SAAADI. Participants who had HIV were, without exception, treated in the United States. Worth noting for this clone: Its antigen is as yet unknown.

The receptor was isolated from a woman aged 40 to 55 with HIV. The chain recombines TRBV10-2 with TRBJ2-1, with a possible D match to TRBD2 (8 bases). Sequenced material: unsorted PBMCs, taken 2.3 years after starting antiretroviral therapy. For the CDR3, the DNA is TGCGCCAGCAGCACCGGGATTCGCGGGGGGCCAGGGGGGTCCTACAATGAGCAGTTCTTC. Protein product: CASSTGIRGGPGGSYNEQFF.